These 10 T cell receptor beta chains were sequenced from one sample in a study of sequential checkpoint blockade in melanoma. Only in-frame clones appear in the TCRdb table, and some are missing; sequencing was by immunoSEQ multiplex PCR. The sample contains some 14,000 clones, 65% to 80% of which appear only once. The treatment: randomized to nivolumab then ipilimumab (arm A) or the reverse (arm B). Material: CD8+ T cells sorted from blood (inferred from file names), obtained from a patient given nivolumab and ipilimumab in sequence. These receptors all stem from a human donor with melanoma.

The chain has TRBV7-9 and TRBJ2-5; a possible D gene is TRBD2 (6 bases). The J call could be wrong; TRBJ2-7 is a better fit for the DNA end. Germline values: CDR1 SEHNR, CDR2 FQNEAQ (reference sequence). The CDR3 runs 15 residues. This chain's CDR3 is CASSLGGGASYEQYF. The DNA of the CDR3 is TGTGCCAGCAGCTTAGGGGGCGGGGCCTCCTACGAGCAGTACTTC.

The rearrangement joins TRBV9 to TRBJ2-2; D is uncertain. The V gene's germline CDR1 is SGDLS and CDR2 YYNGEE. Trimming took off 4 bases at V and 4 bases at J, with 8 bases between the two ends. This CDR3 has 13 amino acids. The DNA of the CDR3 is TGTGCCAGCAGCCCCCTATCCACCGGGGAGCTGTTTTTT. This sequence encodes CASSPLSTGELFF.

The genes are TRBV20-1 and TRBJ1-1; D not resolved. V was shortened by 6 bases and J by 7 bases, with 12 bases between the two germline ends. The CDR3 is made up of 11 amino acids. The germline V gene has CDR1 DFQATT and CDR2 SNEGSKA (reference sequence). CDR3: CSAGVRSEAFF. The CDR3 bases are TGCAGTGCCGGAGTGCGGAGTGAAGCTTTCTTT.

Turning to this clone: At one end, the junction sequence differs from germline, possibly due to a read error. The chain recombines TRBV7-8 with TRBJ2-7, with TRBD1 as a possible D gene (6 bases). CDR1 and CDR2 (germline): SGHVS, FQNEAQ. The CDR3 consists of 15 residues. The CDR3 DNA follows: TGCGCCAGCAGCCAAGTCGCAGGGGATTCCTACGAGCAGTACTTC. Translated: CASSQVAGDSYEQYF. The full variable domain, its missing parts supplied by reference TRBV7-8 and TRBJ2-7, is GAGVSQSPRYKVAKRGQDVALRCDPISGHVSLFWYQQALGQGPEFLTYFQNEAQLDKSGLPSDRFFAERPEGSVSTLKIQRTQQEDSAVYLCASSQVAGDSYEQYFGPGTRLTVT.

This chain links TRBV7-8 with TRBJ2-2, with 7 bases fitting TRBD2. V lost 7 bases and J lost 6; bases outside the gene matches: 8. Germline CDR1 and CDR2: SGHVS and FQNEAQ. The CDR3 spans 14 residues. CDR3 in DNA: TGTGCCAGCACCCCTAGCGGTTCCCCCGGGGAGCTGTTTTTT. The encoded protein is CASTPSGSPGELFF.

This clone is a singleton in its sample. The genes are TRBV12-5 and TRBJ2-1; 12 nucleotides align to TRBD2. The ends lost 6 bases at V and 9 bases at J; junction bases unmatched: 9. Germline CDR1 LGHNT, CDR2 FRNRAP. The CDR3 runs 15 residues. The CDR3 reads CASGRTSGRFGEQFF. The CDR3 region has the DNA TGTGCTAGTGGCCGTACTAGCGGGAGGTTTGGTGAGCAGTTCTTC.

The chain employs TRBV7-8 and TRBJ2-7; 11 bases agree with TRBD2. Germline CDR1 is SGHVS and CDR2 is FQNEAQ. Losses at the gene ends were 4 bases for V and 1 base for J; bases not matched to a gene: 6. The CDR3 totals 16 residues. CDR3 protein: CASSSGLAGQSYEQYF. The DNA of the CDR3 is TGTGCCAGCAGCTCCGGACTAGCGGGCCAATCCTACGAGCAGTACTTC.

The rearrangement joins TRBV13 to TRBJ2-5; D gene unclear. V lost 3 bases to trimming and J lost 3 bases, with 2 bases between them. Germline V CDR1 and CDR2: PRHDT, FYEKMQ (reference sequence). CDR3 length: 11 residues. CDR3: CASSFKETQYF. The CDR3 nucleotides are TGTGCCAGCAGCTTTAAAGAGACCCAGTACTTC.

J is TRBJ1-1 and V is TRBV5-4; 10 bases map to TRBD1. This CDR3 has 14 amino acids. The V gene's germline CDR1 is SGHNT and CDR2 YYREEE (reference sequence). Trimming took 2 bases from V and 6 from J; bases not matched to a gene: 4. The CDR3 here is CASSFGQGVAEAFF. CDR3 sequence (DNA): TGTGCCAGCAGCTTTGGACAGGGGGTGGCTGAAGCTTTCTTT.

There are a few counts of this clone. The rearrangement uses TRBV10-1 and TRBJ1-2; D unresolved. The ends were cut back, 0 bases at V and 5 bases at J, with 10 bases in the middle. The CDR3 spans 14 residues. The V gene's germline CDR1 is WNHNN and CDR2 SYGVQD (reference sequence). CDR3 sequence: CASSESSDIYGYTF. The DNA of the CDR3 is TGCGCCAGCAGTGAGTCGTCTGACATATATGGCTACACCTTC.